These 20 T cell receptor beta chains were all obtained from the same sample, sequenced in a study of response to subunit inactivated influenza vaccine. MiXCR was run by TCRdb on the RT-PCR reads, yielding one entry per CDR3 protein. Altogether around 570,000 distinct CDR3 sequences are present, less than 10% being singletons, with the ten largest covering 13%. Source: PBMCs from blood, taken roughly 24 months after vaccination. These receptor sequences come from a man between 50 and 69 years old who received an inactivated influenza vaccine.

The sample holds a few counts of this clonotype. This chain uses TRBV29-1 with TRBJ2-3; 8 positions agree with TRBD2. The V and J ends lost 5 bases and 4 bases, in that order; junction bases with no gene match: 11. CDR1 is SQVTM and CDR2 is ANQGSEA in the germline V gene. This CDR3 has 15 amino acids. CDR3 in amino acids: CSVTPLGTSSDTQYF. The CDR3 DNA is TGCAGCGTTACACCACTTGGGACTAGTTCAGATACGCAGTATTTT.

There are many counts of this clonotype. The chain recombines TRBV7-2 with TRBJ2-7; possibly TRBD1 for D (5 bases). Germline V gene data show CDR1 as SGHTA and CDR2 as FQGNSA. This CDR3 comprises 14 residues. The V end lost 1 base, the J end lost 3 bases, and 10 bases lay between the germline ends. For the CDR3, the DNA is TGTGCCAGCAGCTTAGAACAGGCCAGCTACGAGCAGTACTTC. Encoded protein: CASSLEQASYEQYF.

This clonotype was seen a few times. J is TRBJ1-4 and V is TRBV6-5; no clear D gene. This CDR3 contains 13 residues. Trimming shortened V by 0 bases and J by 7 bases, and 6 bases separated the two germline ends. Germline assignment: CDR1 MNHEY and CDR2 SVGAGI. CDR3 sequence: CASSYSSTEKLFF. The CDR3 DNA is TGTGCCAGCAGTTACTCTAGTACTGAAAAACTGTTTTTT.

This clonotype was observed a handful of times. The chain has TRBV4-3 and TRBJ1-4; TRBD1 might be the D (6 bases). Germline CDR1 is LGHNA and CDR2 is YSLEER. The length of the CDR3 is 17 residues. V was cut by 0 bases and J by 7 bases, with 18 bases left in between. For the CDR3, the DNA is TGCGCCAGCAGCCAAGATACATTTGGGGGCGGGGGTGAAAAACTGTTTTTT. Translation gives CASSQDTFGGGGEKLFF.

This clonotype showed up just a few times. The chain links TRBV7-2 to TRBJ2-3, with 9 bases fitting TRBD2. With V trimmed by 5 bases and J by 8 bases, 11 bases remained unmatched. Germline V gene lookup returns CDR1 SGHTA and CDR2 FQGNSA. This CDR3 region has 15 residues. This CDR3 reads CASSQKVGGGATQYF. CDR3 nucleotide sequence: TGTGCCAGCAGCCAAAAGGTTGGCGGGGGGGCTACGCAGTATTTT.

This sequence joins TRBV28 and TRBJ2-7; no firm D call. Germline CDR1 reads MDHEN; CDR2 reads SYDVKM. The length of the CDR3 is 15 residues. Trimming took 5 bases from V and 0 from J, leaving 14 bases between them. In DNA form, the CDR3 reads TGTGCCAGCAGTGACCAAAATAAGGCCTCCTACGAGCAGTACTTC. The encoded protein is CASSDQNKASYEQYF.

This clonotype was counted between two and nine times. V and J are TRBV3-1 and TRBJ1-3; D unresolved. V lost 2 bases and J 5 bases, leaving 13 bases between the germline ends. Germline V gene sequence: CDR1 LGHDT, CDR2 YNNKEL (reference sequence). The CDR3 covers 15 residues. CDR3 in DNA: TGTGCCAGCAGCCAAATGGCAGGACGCAGAAACACCATATATTTT. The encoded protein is CASSQMAGRRNTIYF.

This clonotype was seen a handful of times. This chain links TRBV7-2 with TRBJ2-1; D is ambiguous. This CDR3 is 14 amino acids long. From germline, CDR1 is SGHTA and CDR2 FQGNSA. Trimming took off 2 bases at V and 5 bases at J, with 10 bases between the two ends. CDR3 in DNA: TGTGCCAGCAGCTTATCTGCGTCTAACAATGAGCAGTTCTTC. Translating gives CASSLSASNNEQFF.

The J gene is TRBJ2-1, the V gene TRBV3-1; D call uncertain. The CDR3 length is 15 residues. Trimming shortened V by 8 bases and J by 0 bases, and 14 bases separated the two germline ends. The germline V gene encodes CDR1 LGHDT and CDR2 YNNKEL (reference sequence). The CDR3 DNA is TGTGCCAGCGGTGTCGCGGACCTCTCCTACAATGAGCAGTTCTTC. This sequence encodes CASGVADLSYNEQFF.

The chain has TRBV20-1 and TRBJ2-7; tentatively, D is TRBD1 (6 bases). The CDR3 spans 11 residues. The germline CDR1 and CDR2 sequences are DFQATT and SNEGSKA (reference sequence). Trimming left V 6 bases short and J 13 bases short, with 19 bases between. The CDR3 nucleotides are TGCAGTGCATCACACCGGGACACGGGTTACTTC. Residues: CSASHRDTGYF.

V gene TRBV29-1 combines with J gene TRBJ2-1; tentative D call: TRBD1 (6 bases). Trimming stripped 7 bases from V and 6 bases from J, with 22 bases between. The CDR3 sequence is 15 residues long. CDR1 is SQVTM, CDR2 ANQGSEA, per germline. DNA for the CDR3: TGCAGCGCCCAAAACAGGGTCACACACACCAATGAGCAGTTCTTC. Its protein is CSAQNRVTHTNEQFF.

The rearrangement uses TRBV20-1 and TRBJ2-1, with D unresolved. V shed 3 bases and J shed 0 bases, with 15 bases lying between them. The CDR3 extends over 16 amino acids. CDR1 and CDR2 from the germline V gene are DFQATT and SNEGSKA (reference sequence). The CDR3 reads CSASGQQTSSYNEQFF. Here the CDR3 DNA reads TGCAGTGCTAGTGGTCAGCAAACGAGCTCCTACAATGAGCAGTTCTTC.

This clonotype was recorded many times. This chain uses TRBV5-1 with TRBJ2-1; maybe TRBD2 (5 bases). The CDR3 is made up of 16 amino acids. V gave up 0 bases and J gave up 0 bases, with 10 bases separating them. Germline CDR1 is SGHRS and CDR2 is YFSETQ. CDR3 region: CASSLEPGSSYNEQFF. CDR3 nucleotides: TGCGCCAGCAGCTTGGAGCCGGGGAGCTCCTACAATGAGCAGTTCTTC.

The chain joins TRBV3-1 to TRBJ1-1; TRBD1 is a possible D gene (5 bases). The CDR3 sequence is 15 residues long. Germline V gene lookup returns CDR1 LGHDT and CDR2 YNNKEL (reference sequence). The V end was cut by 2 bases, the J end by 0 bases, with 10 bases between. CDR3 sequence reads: CASSQSGRLNTEAFF. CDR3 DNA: TGTGCCAGCAGCCAATCGGGGCGCCTGAACACTGAAGCTTTCTTT.

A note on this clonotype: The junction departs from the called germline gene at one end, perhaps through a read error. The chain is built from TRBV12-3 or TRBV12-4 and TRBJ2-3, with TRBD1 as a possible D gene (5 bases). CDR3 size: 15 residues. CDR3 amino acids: CASSLKAWGTDTQYF. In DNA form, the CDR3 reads TGTGCCAGCAGTTTAAAGGCCTGGGGCACAGACACGCAGTATTTT.

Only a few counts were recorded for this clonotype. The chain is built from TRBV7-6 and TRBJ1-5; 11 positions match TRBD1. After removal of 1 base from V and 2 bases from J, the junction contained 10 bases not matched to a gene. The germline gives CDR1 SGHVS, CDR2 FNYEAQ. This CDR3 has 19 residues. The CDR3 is CASSLGDRGVGVGNQPQHF. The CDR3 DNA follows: TGTGCCAGCAGCTTAGGGGACAGGGGGGTCGGCGTTGGCAATCAGCCCCAGCATTTT.

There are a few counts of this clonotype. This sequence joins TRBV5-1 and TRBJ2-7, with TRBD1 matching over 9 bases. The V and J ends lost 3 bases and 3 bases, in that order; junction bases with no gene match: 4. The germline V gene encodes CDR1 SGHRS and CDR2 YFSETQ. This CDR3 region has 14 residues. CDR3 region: CASSWTGAGYEQYF. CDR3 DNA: TGCGCCAGCAGCTGGACAGGGGCGGGCTACGAGCAGTACTTC.

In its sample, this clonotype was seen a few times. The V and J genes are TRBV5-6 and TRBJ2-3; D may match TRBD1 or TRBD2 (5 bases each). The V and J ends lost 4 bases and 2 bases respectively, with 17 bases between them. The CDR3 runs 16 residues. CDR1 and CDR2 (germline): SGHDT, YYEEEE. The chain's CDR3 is CASSLDKVRATDTQYF. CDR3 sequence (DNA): TGTGCCAGCAGCCTGGACAAGGTGAGGGCCACAGATACGCAGTATTTT. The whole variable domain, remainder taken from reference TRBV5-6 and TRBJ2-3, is DAGVTQSPTHLIKTRGQQVTLRCSPKSGHDTVSWYQQALGQGPQFIFQYYEEEERQRGNFPDRFSGHQFPNYSSELNVNALLLGDSALYLCASSLDKVRATDTQYFGPGTRLTVL.

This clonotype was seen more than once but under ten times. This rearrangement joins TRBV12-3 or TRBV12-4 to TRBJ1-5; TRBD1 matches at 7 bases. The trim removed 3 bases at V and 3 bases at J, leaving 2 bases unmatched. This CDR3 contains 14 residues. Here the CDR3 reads CASSFGTDNQPQHF. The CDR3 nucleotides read TGTGCCAGCAGTTTCGGGACAGACAATCAGCCCCAGCATTTT.

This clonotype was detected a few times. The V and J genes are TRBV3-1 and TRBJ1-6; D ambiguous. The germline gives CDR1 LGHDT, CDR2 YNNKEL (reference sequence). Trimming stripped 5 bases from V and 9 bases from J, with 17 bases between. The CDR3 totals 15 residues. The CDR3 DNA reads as TGTGCCAGCAGCGGCCCGCCGAGGGTCGGTTCACCCCTCCACTTT. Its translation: CASSGPPRVGSPLHF.